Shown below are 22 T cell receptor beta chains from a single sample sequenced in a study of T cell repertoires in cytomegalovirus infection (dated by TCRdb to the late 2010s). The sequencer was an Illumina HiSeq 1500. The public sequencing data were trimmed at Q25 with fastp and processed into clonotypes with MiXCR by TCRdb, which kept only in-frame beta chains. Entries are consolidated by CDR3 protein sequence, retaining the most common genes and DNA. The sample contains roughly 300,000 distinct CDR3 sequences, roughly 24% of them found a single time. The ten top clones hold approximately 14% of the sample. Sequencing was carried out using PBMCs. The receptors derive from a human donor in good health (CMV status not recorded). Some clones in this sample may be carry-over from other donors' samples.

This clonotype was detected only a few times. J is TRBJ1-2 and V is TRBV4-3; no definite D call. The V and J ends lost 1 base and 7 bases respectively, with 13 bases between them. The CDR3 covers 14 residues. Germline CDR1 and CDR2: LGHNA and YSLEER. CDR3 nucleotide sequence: TGCGCCAGCAGCCAAGTTGTGGGTACGGGTGGCTACACCTTC. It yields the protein CASSQVVGTGGYTF.

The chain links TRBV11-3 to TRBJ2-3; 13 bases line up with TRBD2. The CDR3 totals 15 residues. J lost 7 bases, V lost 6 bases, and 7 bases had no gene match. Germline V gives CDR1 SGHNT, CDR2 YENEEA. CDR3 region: CASSRLAGGTNTQYF. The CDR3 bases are TGTGCCAGCAGTAGACTAGCGGGAGGAACAAATACGCAGTATTTT.

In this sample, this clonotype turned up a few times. CDR3 residues: CASAQPTGTGGFNEQFF. For the CDR3, the DNA is TGTGCTAGTGCCCAACCAACCGGGACAGGGGGGTTCAATGAGCAGTTCTTC. This chain uses TRBV12-5 with TRBJ2-1; 11 bases are a match to TRBD1. Germline V gene lookup returns CDR1 LGHNT and CDR2 FRNRAP. Unmatched junction bases numbered 14, after V lost 7 bases and J lost 6 bases. The CDR3 length is 17 residues.

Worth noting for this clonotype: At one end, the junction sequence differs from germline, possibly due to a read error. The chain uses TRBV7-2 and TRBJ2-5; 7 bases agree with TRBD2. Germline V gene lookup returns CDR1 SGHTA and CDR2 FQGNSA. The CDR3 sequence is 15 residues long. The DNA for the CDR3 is TGTGCCAGCAGCTTACGAGGGAGGGCCGAGGAGACCCAGCACTTC. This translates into CASSLRGRAEETQHF.

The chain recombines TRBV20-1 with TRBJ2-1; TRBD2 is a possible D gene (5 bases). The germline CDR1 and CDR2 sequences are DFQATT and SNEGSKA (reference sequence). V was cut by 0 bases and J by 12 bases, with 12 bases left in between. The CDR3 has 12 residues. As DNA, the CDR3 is TGCAGTGCTAGAGATAGTGCTCGGGGGCAGTTCTTC. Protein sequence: CSARDSARGQFF.

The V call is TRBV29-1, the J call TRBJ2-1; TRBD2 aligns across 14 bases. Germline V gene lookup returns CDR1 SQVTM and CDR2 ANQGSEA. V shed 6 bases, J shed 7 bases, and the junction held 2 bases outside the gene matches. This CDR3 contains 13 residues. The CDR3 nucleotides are TGCAGCGTCGGGACTAGCGGGAGTAATGAGCAGTTCTTC. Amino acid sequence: CSVGTSGSNEQFF.

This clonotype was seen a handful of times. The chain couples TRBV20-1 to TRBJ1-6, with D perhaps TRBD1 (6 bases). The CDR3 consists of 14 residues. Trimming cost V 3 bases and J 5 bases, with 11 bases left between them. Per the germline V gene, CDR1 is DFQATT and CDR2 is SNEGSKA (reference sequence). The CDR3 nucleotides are TGCAGTGCTAGGGGAGGGGGTGATAATTCACCCCTCCACTTT. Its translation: CSARGGGDNSPLHF.

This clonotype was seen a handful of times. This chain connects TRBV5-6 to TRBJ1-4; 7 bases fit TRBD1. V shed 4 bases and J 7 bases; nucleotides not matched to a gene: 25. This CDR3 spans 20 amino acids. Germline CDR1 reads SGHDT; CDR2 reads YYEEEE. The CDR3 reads CASSLGSQTGSGRSTEKLFF. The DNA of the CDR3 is TGTGCCAGCAGCCTCGGAAGTCAGACAGGGAGCGGCCGAAGTACTGAAAAACTGTTTTTT.

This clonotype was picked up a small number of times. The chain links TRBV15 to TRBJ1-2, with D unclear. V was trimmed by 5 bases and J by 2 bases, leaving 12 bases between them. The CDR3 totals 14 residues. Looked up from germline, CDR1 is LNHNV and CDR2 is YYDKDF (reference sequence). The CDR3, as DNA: TGTGCCACCAGCCCCGCCGGAGGAAACTATGGCTACACCTTC. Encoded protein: CATSPAGGNYGYTF.

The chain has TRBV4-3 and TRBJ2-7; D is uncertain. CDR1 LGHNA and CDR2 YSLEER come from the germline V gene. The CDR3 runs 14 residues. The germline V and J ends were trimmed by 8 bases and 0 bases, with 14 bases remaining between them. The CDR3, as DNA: TGCGCCAGCTCCGCCAGGCCAAGCTCCTACGAGCAGTACTTC. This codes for CASSARPSSYEQYF.

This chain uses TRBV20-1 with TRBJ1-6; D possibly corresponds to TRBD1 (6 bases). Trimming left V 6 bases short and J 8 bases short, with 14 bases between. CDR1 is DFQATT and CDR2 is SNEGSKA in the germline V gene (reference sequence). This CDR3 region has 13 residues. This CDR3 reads CSAKQGPDSPLHF. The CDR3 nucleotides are TGCAGTGCAAAACAGGGTCCCGATTCACCCCTCCACTTT.

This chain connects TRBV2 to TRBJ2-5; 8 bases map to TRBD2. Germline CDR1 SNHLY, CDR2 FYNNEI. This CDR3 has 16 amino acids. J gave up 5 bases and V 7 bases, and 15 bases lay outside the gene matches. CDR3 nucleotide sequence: TGTGCCAGCAAACGAAAAGCGGGAGTCGCAGTGGAGACCCAGTACTTC. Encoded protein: CASKRKAGVAVETQYF. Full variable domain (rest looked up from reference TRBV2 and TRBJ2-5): EPEVTQTPSHQVTQMGQEVILRCVPISNHLYFYWYRQILGQKVEFLVSFYNNEISEKSEIFDDQFSVERPDGSNFTLKIRSTKLEDSAMYFCASKRKAGVAVETQYFGPGTRLLVL.

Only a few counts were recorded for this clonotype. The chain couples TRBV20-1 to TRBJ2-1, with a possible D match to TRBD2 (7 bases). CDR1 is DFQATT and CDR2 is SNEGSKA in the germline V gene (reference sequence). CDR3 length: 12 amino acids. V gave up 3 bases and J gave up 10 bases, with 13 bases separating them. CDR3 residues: CSARGGLDEQFF. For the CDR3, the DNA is TGCAGTGCTAGGGGGGGGCTAGACGAGCAGTTCTTC.

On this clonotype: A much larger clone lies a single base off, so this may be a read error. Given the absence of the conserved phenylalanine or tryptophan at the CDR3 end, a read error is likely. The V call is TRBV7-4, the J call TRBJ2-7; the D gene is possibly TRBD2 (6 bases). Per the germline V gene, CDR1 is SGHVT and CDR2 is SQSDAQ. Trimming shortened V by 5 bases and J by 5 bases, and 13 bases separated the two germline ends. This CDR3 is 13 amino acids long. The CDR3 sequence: CASSIGTSNEQYI. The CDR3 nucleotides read TGTGCCAGCAGCATCGGGACTTCTAACGAGCAGTACATC.

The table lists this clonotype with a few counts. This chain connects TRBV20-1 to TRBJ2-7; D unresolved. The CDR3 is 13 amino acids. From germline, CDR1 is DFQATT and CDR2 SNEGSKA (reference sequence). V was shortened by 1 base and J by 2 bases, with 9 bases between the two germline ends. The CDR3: CSARADTPYEQYF. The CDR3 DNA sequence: TGCAGTGCTAGAGCAGACACCCCCTACGAGCAGTACTTC.

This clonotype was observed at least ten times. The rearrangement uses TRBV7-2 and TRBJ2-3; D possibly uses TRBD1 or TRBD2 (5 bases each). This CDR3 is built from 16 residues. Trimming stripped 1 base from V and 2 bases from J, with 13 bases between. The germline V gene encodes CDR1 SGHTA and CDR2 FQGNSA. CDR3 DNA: TGTGCCAGCAGCTTAGTGGGCTGGGGGAACACAGATACGCAGTATTTT. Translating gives CASSLVGWGNTDTQYF.

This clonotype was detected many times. The CDR3 here is CASVRAGEVSYEQYF. The DNA of the CDR3 is TGTGCCAGCGTTCGCGCGGGAGAGGTATCCTACGAGCAGTACTTC. This rearrangement joins TRBV28 to TRBJ2-7; 7 bases line up with TRBD2. The J segment lost 1 base and the V segment lost 8 bases, leaving 11 bases of the junction unmatched. The CDR3 covers 15 residues. The germline CDR1 and CDR2 sequences are MDHEN and SYDVKM.

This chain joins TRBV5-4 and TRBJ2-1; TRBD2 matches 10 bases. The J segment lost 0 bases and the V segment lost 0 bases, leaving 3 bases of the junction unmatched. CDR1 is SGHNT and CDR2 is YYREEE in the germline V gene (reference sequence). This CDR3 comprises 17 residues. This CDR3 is CASSLVPSGSSYNEQFF. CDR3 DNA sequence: TGTGCCAGCAGCTTGGTCCCTAGCGGGAGCTCCTACAATGAGCAGTTCTTC.

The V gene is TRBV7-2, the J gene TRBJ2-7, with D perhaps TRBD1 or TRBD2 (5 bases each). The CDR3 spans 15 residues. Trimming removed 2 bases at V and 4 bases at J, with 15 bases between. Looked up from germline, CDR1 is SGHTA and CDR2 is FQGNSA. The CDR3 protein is CASSLRDLKMYEQYF. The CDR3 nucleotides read TGTGCCAGCAGCTTACGGGACCTTAAGATGTACGAGCAGTACTTC.

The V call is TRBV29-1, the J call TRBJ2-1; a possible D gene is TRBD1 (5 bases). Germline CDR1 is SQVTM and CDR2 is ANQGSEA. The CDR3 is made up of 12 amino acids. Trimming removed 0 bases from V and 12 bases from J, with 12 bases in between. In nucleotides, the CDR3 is TGCAGCGTTGAAGATCATTACAGGCGGCAGTTCTTC. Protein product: CSVEDHYRRQFF.

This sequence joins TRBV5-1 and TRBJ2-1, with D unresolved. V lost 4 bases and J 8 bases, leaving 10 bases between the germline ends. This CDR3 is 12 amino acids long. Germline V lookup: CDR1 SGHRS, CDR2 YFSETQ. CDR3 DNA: TGCGCCAGCAGCCCGGAAGGCCATGAGCAGTTCTTC. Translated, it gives CASSPEGHEQFF.

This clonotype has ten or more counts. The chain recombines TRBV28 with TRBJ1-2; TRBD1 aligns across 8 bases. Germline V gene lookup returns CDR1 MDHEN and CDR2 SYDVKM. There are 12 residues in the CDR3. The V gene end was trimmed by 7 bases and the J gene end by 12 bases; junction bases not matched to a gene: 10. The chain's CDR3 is CASTSGTGSHTF. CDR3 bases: TGTGCCAGCACCTCCGGGACAGGAAGCCACACCTTC.